Below, 9 T cell receptor beta chains from the same sample are listed, as sequenced in a study of Ad26.COV2.S vaccination and SARS-CoV-2 variants. Noted treatment: around 19 received Ad26.COV2.S at low or high dose, single or two shots; about 5 received placebo; per-sample allocation not given. Collection of samples fell on day 63 after the first vaccine or placebo injection. Clones were sequenced by immunoSEQ multiplex PCR, and TCRdb holds only the in-frame ones, with some missing. This sample has approximately 350,000 clones, with roughly 87% found just once. The material was peripheral blood, obtained in a trial of Ad26.COV2.S vaccine versus placebo. The receptors here all came from a person aged 18-65 years who received the Ad26.COV2.S COVID-19 vaccine or a placebo.

The chain joins TRBV2 to TRBJ1-3; 9 nucleotides match TRBD1. CDR1 is SNHLY and CDR2 is FYNNEI in the germline V gene. The V segment lost 9 bases and the J segment 2 bases; nucleotides outside the gene matches: 2. The CDR3 is made up of 13 amino acids. The CDR3 region is CASRQGAGNTIYF. The CDR3 region has the DNA TGTGCCAGTCGACAGGGGGCTGGAAACACCATATATTTT.

The V gene is TRBV5-4, the J gene TRBJ1-2, with TRBD1 matching 7 bases. Germline V CDR1 and CDR2: SGHNT, YYREEE (reference sequence). CDR3 length: 15 amino acids. Trimming removed 0 bases from V and 0 bases from J; junction bases left unmatched: 2. CDR3 bases: TGTGCCAGCAGCTTGGCCACAGGGGCTAACTATGGCTACACCTTC. Translated: CASSLATGANYGYTF.

This chain links TRBV19 with TRBJ1-2; D is undetermined. The germline gives CDR1 LNHDA, CDR2 SQIVND (reference sequence). This CDR3 has 12 amino acids. V was pared by 3 bases and J by 8 bases, with 10 bases between. As DNA, the CDR3 is TGTGCCAGTAGTATGGCTAACAGAGGCTACACCTTC. As protein: CASSMANRGYTF. The full variable domain, its missing parts supplied by reference TRBV19 and TRBJ1-2, is DGGITQSPKYLFRKEGQNVTLSCEQNLNHDAMYWYRQDPGQGLRLIYYSQIVNDFQKGDIAEGYSVSREKKESFPLTVTSAQKNPTAFYLCASSMANRGYTFGSGTRLTVV.

There are a few counts of this clone. Other DNA sequences in the sample encode the same CDR3. In nucleotides, the CDR3 is TGTGCCTGGAGTGTTCGGGGCACAGATACGCAGTATTTT. Amino acid sequence: CAWSVRGTDTQYF. The chain links TRBV30 to TRBJ2-3; D is uncertain. Germline CDR1 reads GTSNPN; CDR2 reads SVGIG (reference sequence). The CDR3 loop spans 13 amino acids. The V and J ends lost 0 bases and 1 base respectively, with 5 bases between them.

This clone was picked up one time. V and J are TRBV4-2 and TRBJ1-5, with a weak D call TRBD1 (6 bases). Trimming removed 0 bases from V and 2 bases from J, with 11 bases in between. The CDR3 is 16 residues long. The germline V gene encodes CDR1 LGHNA and CDR2 YNFKEQ. CDR3 in amino acids: CASSQDLGGGNQPQHF. CDR3 DNA: TGTGCCAGCAGCCAAGATCTAGGGGGGGGCAATCAGCCCCAGCATTTT.

This sequence joins TRBV4-3 and TRBJ1-5, with a tentative D call TRBD1 (5 bases). The CDR3 contains 15 residues. Germline lookup yields CDR1 LGHNA and CDR2 YSLEER. The V and J ends lost 0 bases and 6 bases respectively, with 12 bases between them. CDR3 sequence: CASSQDFGGVQPQHF. The CDR3 DNA reads TGCGCCAGCAGCCAAGATTTCGGGGGTGTTCAGCCCCAGCATTTT.

The rearrangement uses TRBV9 and TRBJ1-2; no clear D gene. The germline V gene encodes CDR1 SGDLS and CDR2 YYNGEE. Trimming took 1 base from V and 0 from J, leaving 4 bases between them. This CDR3 spans 13 amino acids. CDR3 coding DNA: TGTGCCAGCAGCGTATCAACTAACTATGGCTACACCTTC. This gives the protein CASSVSTNYGYTF.

The chain has TRBV7-8 and TRBJ2-7, with D unclear. Trimming took off 2 bases at V and 0 bases at J, with 8 bases between the two ends. CDR1 is SGHVS and CDR2 is FQNEAQ in the germline V gene. The CDR3 covers 14 residues. DNA for the CDR3: TGTGCCAGCAGCTTATCGCCGGTCTCCTACGAGCAGTACTTC. It yields the protein CASSLSPVSYEQYF.

The sample holds one count of this clone. The rearrangement links TRBV4-1 to TRBJ1-3; D gene uncertain. V gave up 0 bases and J gave up 3 bases, with 18 bases separating them. CDR1 and CDR2 from the germline V gene are MGHRA and YSYEKL. The CDR3 extends over 18 amino acids. CDR3 sequence reads: CASSQDPSGSWGGNTIYF. CDR3 DNA: TGCGCCAGCAGCCAAGACCCGTCGGGGTCGTGGGGTGGAAACACCATATATTTT.